A single count supports the clone carrying this T cell receptor (beta chain). Antigen: not known. Survey-level resolution applied to immunoSEQ assay v3.0. TCRdb's table, derived via immunoSEQ multiplex PCR, lists solely in-frame clones and lacks some. Of about 21,000 clones in the sample, less than 85% are singletons; the top ten hold 8% to 9%. This sample is part of a study of long-term antiretroviral therapy in people with HIV. Study observations and caveats: From about 2003 to 2018, blood was obtained, possibly while participants received older ART regimens.

Germline-derived CDR1 and CDR2 are MNHEY and SVGAGI. This CDR3 comprises 16 residues. V lost 4 bases, J lost 4 bases, and 14 bases lay in between. The material sequenced was unsorted PBMCs, taken at the start of antiretroviral therapy. This clonotype was obtained from a man aged 50-60 years with HIV. V is TRBV6-5 and J is TRBJ1-6; no definite D call. Written as DNA, the CDR3 is TGTGCCAGCAGTTCAGACACAACTGCTTATAATTCACCCCTCCACTTT. This translates into CASSSDTTAYNSPLHF.